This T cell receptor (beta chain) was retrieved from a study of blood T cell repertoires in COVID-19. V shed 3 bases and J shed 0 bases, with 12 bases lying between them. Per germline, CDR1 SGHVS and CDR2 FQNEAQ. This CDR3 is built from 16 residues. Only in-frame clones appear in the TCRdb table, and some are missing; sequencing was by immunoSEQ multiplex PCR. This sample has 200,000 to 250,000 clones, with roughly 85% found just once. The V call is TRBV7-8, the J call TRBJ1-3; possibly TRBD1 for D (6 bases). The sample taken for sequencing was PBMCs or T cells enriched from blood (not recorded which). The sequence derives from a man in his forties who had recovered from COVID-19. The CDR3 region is CASSFTGLGSGNTIYF. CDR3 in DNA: TGTGCCAGCAGCTTCACAGGGTTGGGCTCTGGAAACACCATATATTTT.